What follows describes a single TCR beta chain. This sample stems from a study of blood T cell repertoires in COVID-19. Looking at the study overall: Italy, Spain and the United States were the sources of the convalescent and acute COVID-19 samples. The cDNA or gDNA used as material had been derived from T cells, B-cell-depleted T cells, or PBMCs.

The authors' processing: The authors estimated nucleated cell counts from reference gene primer amplification. Data came from immunoSEQ multiplex PCR; TCRdb stores just in-frame clones and leaves some out. V and J calls and clone size come straight from that table; D and trimming were deduced from the DNA. The table includes tens of thousands of clones, about 88% detected once. Germline CDR1 is MNHNY and CDR2 is SVGAGI (reference sequence). Trimming cost V 4 bases and J 8 bases; bases outside gene matches: 8. The CDR3 is 16 amino acids. The sequence derives from a man in his sixties with acute or convalescent COVID-19. The chain has TRBV6-6 and TRBJ1-4; 12 positions agree with TRBD1. The sequencing input was peripheral blood. CDR3 coding DNA: TGTGCCAGCAGTTTCGGGACAGGGGGCTTAGGAGAAAAACTGTTTTTT. This encodes CASSFGTGGLGEKLFF.